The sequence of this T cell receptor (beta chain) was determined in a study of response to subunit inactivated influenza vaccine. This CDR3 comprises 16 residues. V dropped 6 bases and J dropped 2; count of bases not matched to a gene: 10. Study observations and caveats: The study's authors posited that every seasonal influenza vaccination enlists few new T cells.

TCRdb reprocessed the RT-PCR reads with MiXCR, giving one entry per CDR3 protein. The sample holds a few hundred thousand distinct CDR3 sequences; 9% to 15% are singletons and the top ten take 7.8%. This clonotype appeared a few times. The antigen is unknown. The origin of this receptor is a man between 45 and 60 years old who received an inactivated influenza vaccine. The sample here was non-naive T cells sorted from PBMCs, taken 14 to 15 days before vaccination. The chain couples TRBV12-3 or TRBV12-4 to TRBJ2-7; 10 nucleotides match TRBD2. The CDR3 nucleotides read TGTGCCAGCAGCAGTGGGGAACTAGCGGGAACCTACGAGCAGTACTTC. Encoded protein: CASSSGELAGTYEQYF.